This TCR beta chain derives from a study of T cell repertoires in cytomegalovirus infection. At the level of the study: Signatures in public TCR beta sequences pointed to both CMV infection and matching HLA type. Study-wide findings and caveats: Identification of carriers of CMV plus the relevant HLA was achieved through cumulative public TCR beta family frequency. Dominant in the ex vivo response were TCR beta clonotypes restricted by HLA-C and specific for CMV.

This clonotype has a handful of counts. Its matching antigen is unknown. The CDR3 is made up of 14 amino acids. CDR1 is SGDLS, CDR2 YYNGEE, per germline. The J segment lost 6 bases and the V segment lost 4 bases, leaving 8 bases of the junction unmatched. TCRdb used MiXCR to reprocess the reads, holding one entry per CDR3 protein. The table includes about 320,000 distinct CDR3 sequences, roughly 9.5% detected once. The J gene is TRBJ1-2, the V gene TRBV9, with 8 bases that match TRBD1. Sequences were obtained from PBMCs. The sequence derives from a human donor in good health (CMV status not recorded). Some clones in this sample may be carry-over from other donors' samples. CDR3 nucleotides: TGTGCCAGCAGCCCTGGGGACAGGTCCCATGGCTACACCTTC. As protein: CASSPGDRSHGYTF.